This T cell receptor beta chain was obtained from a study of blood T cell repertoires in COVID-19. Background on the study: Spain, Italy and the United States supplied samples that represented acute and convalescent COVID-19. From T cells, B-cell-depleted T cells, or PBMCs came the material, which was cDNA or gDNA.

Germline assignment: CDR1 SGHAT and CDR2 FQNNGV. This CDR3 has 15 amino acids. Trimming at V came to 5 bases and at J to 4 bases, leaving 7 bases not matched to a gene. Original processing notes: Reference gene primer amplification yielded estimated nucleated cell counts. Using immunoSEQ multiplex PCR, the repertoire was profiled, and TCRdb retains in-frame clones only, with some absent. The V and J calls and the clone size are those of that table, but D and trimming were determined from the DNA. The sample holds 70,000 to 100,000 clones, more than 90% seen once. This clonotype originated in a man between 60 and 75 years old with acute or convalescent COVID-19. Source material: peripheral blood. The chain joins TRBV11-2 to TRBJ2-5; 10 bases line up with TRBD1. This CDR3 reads CASSGRDRGSETQYF. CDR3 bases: TGTGCCAGCAGCGGCCGGGACAGGGGTTCAGAGACCCAGTACTTC.